The sequence of this T cell receptor beta chain was determined in a study of blood T cell repertoires in COVID-19. About the research overall: Researchers got acute and convalescent COVID-19 samples from the United States, Italy and Spain.

Trimming removed 4 bases from V and 3 bases from J; junction bases left unmatched: 5. Germline CDR1 LGHNA, CDR2 YSLEER. The CDR3 spans 14 residues. Source study methods: How many nucleated cells were present was estimated from reference gene primer amplification. Data came from immunoSEQ multiplex PCR; TCRdb stores just in-frame clones and leaves some out. V and J calls and clone size are as listed in that table; D and trimming were resolved from the DNA. The repertoire holds 200,000 to 300,000 clones, with approximately 88% as singletons. The sample was PBMCs or T cells enriched from blood (not recorded which). This TCR was recovered from a woman in her thirties with acute COVID-19. This chain joins TRBV4-3 and TRBJ2-7; 8 nucleotides align to TRBD1. CDR3 amino acids: CASSPGTGGYEQYF. The CDR3 DNA is TGCGCCAGCAGCCCAGGGACAGGAGGCTACGAGCAGTACTTC.